Following are 19 T cell receptor beta chains from one sample sequenced in a study of a mutant IDH1 vaccine in newly diagnosed glioma. Method: immunoSEQ multiplex PCR; TCRdb's copy keeps in-frame clones and lacks some. The sample consists of around 44,000 clones, 79% of them appearing once. Antigen specificity for these receptors is unknown. Time point reported: week 35, safety follow-up. All doses held 300 ug of mutant IDH1 20-mer peptide, with topical imiquimod. Sequenced here: PBMCs, sampled from a glioma patient whose treatment included an IDH1 peptide vaccine. All receptors derive from a man aged 35-49 years with glioma.

V usage is TRBV18 and J usage is TRBJ2-1, with a possible D match to TRBD2 (5 bases). V lost 6 bases to trimming and J lost 6 bases, with 9 bases between them. The germline V gene encodes CDR1 KGHSH and CDR2 LQKENI. This CDR3 has 12 residues. CDR3 DNA: TGTGCCAGCTCCCTTACTAGCAATGAGCAGTTCTTC. It encodes CASSLTSNEQFF.

The chain couples TRBV11-1 to TRBJ1-2; the D is unclear. Trimming left V 5 bases short and J 4 bases short, with 17 bases between. The germline V gene has CDR1 SGHAT and CDR2 FQDESV (reference sequence). The CDR3 consists of 15 residues. The CDR3 coding sequence is TGTGCCAGCAGCCCCCGGGCCCTACGGGGCTATGGCTACACCTTC. It is translated as CASSPRALRGYGYTF.

This chain connects TRBV13 to TRBJ2-7; D ambiguous. This CDR3 comprises 14 residues. The V gene's germline CDR1 is PRHDT and CDR2 FYEKMQ (reference sequence). Trimming shortened V by 0 bases and J by 7 bases, and 13 bases separated the two germline ends. The CDR3 sequence: CASSLGLQAREQYF. The CDR3 coding sequence is TGTGCCAGCAGCTTAGGCCTGCAGGCGAGGGAGCAGTACTTC. The variable domain in full, completed from reference TRBV13 and TRBJ2-7, reads AAGVIQSPRHLIKEKRETATLKCYPIPRHDTVYWYQQGPGQDPQFLISFYEKMQSDKGSIPDRFSAQQFSDYHSELNMSSLELGDSALYFCASSLGLQAREQYFGPGTRLTVT.

J is TRBJ2-5 and V is TRBV6-5; D is possibly TRBD2 (6 bases). The CDR3 has 13 residues. The germline V gene encodes CDR1 MNHEY and CDR2 SVGAGI. Trimming left V 2 bases short and J 3 bases short, with 7 bases between. The CDR3 here is CASSYGGEETQYF. The CDR3 DNA follows: TGTGCCAGCAGTTACGGCGGGGAAGAGACCCAGTACTTC.

The V gene is TRBV6-1, the J gene TRBJ1-5, with TRBD1 matching 9 bases. The CDR3 spans 14 residues. Germline CDR1 and CDR2: MNHNS and SASEGT. V trimming: 6 bases; J trimming: 6 bases; junction bases outside the gene matches: 6. The CDR3: CASRDTGGGQPQHF. CDR3 DNA sequence: TGTGCCAGCAGAGATACAGGGGGCGGTCAGCCCCAGCATTTT.

The genes are TRBV30 and TRBJ1-1, with 11 bases that match TRBD1. Germline CDR1 reads GTSNPN; CDR2 reads SVGIG (reference sequence). With V trimmed by 3 bases and J by 6 bases, 3 bases remained unmatched. The CDR3 sequence is 13 residues long. For the CDR3, the DNA is TGTGCCTGGAGGGTGGACAGGGGGCCTGAAGCTTTCTTT. Amino acids: CAWRVDRGPEAFF.

The chain carries TRBV19 and TRBJ2-7; TRBD1 agrees at 7 bases. Germline V gene data show CDR1 as LNHDA and CDR2 as SQIVND (reference sequence). The CDR3 contains 13 residues. V was clipped by 9 bases and J by 5 bases; unmatched bases: 10. CDR3 sequence (DNA): TGTGCCAGCGGAACAGGGGTGGGCAACGAGCAGTACTTC. Its protein product is CASGTGVGNEQYF.

The V and J genes are TRBV14 and TRBJ2-6; D is unresolved. This CDR3 region has 14 residues. From germline, CDR1 is SGHDN and CDR2 FVKESK. Trimming took 4 bases from V and 4 from J, leaving 8 bases between them. As DNA, the CDR3 is TGTGCCAGCAGCCTAGATACGGGGGCCAACGTCCTGACTTTC. Translation: CASSLDTGANVLTF.

The rearrangement joins TRBV25-1 to TRBJ1-2; D may be TRBD1 (5 bases). The length of the CDR3 is 16 residues. The germline V gene encodes CDR1 MGHDK and CDR2 SYGVNS. The ends were cut back, 2 bases at V and 4 bases at J, with 17 bases in the middle. CDR3 amino acids: CASSEPGGGLAYGYTF. CDR3 sequence (DNA): TGTGCCAGCAGTGAACCCGGGGGGGGATTAGCCTATGGCTACACCTTC.

This clone was observed a single time. This sequence joins TRBV27 and TRBJ2-7, with D unresolved. The V end was cut by 3 bases, the J end by 4 bases, with 10 bases between. The germline CDR1 and CDR2 sequences are MNHEY and SMNVEV (reference sequence). The CDR3 has 13 residues. The CDR3 nucleotides read TGTGCCAGCAGTTTGTCACAGCAATACGAGCAGTACTTC. Translating gives CASSLSQQYEQYF.

The chain joins TRBV15 to TRBJ1-2; D is unclear. Trimming took off 0 bases at V and 8 bases at J, with 7 bases between the two ends. Germline assignment: CDR1 LNHNV and CDR2 YYDKDF (reference sequence). This CDR3 has 12 residues. CDR3 nucleotides: TGTGCCACCAGCAGAGATCGCAACGGCTACACCTTC. Translating it yields CATSRDRNGYTF.

The genes are TRBV7-9 and TRBJ1-4; 8 positions match TRBD1. The CDR3 is 16 amino acids. Per the germline V gene, CDR1 is SEHNR and CDR2 is FQNEAQ (reference sequence). J gave up 4 bases and V 1 base, and 5 bases lay outside the gene matches. The DNA for the CDR3 is TGTGCCAGCAGCTTAGGCAGGGGGCGTCTTAATGAAAAACTGTTTTTT. This translates into CASSLGRGRLNEKLFF.

This sequence joins TRBV6-1 and TRBJ2-3; 8 bases agree with TRBD1. V trimming: 6 bases; J trimming: 4 bases; junction bases outside the gene matches: 9. The CDR3 totals 15 residues. In germline, CDR1 is MNHNS, CDR2 SASEGT. This CDR3 reads CASSPGQVLSDTQYF. The DNA of the CDR3 is TGTGCCAGCAGCCCGGGACAGGTACTTTCAGATACGCAGTATTTT.

The chain joins TRBV5-1 to TRBJ2-1; TRBD1 is a possible D gene (5 bases). The V and J ends lost 2 bases and 5 bases respectively, with 8 bases between them. The germline CDR1 and CDR2 sequences are SGHRS and YFSETQ. The CDR3 has 13 amino acids. In nucleotides, the CDR3 is TGCGCCAGCAGCTTTGGGGCCAACAATGAGCAGTTCTTC. Translated, it gives CASSFGANNEQFF.

CDR3 amino acids: CASSFSGGAADTQYF. In nucleotides, the CDR3 is TGCGCCAGCAGCTTTAGCGGGGGGGCCGCAGATACGCAGTATTTT. The chain joins TRBV5-1 to TRBJ2-3; 11 bases line up with TRBD2. Looked up from germline, CDR1 is SGHRS and CDR2 is YFSETQ. The CDR3 is made up of 15 amino acids. The V segment lost 2 bases and the J segment 4 bases; nucleotides outside the gene matches: 3.

This sequence joins TRBV5-1 and TRBJ1-5; D is undetermined. This CDR3 is built from 14 residues. Germline V gives CDR1 SGHRS, CDR2 YFSETQ. The V and J ends lost 4 bases and 1 base respectively, with 9 bases between them. CDR3 in amino acids: CASSVSGSNQPQHF. As DNA, the CDR3 is TGCGCCAGCAGCGTCTCGGGAAGCAATCAGCCCCAGCATTTT.

CDR3 protein: CASSSDQTTGELFF. CDR3 DNA: TGTGCCAGCAGCTCGGACCAGACCACCGGGGAGCTGTTTTTT. The rearrangement joins TRBV13 to TRBJ2-2, with D unresolved. The CDR3 runs to 14 residues. Germline CDR1 reads PRHDT; CDR2 reads FYEKMQ (reference sequence). V shed 4 bases and J shed 4 bases, with 10 bases lying between them.

This sequence joins TRBV2 and TRBJ1-5; D not resolved. Trimming left V 3 bases short and J 6 bases short, with 12 bases between. Germline V gives CDR1 SNHLY, CDR2 FYNNEI. The CDR3 covers 14 residues. As DNA, the CDR3 is TGTGCCAGCAGTGATCGGTCAGGCGGTCAGCCCCAGCATTTT. Translation gives CASSDRSGGQPQHF.

The V gene is TRBV5-4, the J gene TRBJ2-5, with 8 bases aligning to TRBD2. Trimming removed 2 bases from V and 5 bases from J; junction bases left unmatched: 5. This CDR3 contains 14 residues. CDR1 and CDR2 from the germline V gene are SGHNT and YYREEE (reference sequence). This CDR3 is CASSLAGVGETQYF. CDR3 bases: TGTGCCAGCAGCTTAGCGGGGGTGGGGGAGACCCAGTACTTC.